The present T cell receptor beta chain was sequenced within a study of OX40 agonist ivuxolimab in advanced cancers. Profiled with immunoSEQ multiplex PCR; TCRdb holds only in-frame clones, not every one. Of about 59,000 clones in the sample, less than 85% were seen once. The sample in question was CD4+ or CD8+ T cells sorted from blood, obtained in a trial of the OX40 agonist ivuxolimab. The sequence came from an adult with an advanced solid tumor such as melanoma, head and neck, liver or kidney cancer.

CDR3 loop: CASTQSGGYQPQHF. CDR3 in DNA: TGTGCCAGCACCCAATCAGGGGGTTATCAGCCCCAGCATTTT. The chain uses TRBV6-6 and TRBJ1-5, with TRBD1 matching 7 bases. The CDR3 length is 14 residues. Germline V gene lookup returns CDR1 MNHNY and CDR2 SVGAGI (reference sequence). With 7 bases clipped from V and 5 bases from J, the junction kept 8 bases outside the gene matches.